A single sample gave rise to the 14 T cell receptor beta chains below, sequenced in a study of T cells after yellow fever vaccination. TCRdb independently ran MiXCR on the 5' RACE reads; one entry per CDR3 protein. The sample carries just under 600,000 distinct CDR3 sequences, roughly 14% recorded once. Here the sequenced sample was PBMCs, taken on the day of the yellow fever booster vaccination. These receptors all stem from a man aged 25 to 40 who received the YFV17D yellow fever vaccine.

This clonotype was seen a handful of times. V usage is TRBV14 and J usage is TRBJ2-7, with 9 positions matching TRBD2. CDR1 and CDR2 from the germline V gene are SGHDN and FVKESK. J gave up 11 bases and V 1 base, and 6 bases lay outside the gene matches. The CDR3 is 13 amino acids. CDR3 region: CASSQGLAALKYF. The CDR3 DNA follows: TGTGCCAGCAGCCAAGGACTAGCGGCCCTGAAGTACTTC.

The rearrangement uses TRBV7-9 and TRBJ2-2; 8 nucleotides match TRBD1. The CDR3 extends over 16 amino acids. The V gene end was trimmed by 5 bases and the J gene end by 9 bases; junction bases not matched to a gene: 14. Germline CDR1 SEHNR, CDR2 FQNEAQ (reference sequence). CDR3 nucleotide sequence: TGTGCCAGCAGCCCAGAGACAGGGGCCTTAAGACGGGAGCTGTTTTTT. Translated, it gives CASSPETGALRRELFF.

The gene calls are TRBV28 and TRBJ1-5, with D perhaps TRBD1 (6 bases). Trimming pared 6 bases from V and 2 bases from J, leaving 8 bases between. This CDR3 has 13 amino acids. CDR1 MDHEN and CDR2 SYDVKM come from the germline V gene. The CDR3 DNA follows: TGTGCCAGCAGCAACAGGGGCAATCAGCCCCAGCATTTT. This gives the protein CASSNRGNQPQHF.

The CDR3 loop is CASSHQSTDTQYF. In nucleotides, the CDR3 is TGTGCCAGCAGTCATCAGAGCACAGATACGCAGTATTTT. V gene TRBV6-1 combines with J gene TRBJ2-3; D gene ambiguous. The V end was cut by 5 bases, the J end by 0 bases, with 6 bases between. The CDR3 extends over 13 amino acids. The germline gives CDR1 MNHNS, CDR2 SASEGT.

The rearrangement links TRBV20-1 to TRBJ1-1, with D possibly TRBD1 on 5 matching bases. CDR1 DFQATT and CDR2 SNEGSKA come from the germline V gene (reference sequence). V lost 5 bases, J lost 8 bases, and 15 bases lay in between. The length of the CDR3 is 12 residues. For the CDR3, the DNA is TGCAGTGCTCTCGGACAACCACCAGAAGCTTTCTTT. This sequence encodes CSALGQPPEAFF.

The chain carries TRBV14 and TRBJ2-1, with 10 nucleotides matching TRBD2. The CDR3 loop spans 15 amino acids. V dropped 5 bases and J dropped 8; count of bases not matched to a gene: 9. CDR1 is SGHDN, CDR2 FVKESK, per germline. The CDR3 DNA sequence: TGTGCCAGCAGCGAGGGGGCTAGCGGGAGCTATGAGCAGTTCTTC. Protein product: CASSEGASGSYEQFF.

CDR3 sequence (DNA): TGTGCCAGCAGCGAGCCGGAGGAACGGGACCCCCAAGAGACCCAGTACTTC. The encoded protein is CASSEPEERDPQETQYF. The chain links TRBV7-6 to TRBJ2-5, with D tentatively TRBD1 or TRBD2 (5 bases each). The CDR3 loop spans 17 amino acids. V dropped 5 bases and J dropped 1 base, with 20 bases sitting between them. CDR1 and CDR2 from the germline V gene are SGHVS and FNYEAQ.

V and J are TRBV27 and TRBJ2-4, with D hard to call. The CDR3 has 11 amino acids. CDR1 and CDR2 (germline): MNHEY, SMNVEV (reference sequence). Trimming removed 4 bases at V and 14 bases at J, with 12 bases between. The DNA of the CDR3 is TGTGCCAGCAGTTCTAGTACTAAGGAGTACTTC. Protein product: CASSSSTKEYF.

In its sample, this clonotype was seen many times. The CDR3 nucleotides are TGCAGTGCTGTAGACATCCAAAGGCTCTACAATGAGCAGTTCTTC. It translates to CSAVDIQRLYNEQFF. The V and J genes are TRBV20-1 and TRBJ2-1; D is uncertain. The CDR3 runs 15 residues. Germline lookup yields CDR1 DFQATT and CDR2 SNEGSKA (reference sequence). V lost 5 bases and J 3 bases, leaving 17 bases between the germline ends.

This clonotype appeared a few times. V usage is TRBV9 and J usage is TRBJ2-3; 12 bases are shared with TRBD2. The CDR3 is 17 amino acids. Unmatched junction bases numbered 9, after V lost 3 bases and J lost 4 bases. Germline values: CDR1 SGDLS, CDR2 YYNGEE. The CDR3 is CASSGRLAGDLADTQYF. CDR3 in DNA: TGTGCCAGCAGCGGCCGACTAGCGGGAGATCTGGCAGATACGCAGTATTTT. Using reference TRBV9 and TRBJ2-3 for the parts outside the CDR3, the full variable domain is DSGVTQTPKHLITATGQRVTLRCSPRSGDLSVYWYQQSLDQGLQFLIQYYNGEERAKGNILERFSAQQFPDLHSELNLSSLELGDSALYFCASSGRLAGDLADTQYFGPGTRLTVL.

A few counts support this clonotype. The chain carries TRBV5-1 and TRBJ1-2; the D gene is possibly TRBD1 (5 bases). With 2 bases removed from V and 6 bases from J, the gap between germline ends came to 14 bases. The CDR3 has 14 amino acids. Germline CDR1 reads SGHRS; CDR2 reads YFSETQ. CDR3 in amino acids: CASSFQGGTDGYTF. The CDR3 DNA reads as TGCGCCAGCAGCTTTCAGGGAGGAACTGATGGCTACACCTTC. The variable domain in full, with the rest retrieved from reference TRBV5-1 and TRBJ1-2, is KAGVTQTPRYLIKTRGQQVTLSCSPISGHRSVSWYQQTPGQGLQFLFEYFSETQRNKGNFPGRFSGRQFSNSRSEMNVSTLELGDSALYLCASSFQGGTDGYTFGSGTRLTVV.

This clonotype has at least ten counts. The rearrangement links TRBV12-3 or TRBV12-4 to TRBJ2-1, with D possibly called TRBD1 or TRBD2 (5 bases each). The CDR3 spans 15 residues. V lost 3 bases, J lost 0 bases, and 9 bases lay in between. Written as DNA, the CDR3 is TGTGCCAGCAGTTTTCCCGGGACCTCCTACAATGAGCAGTTCTTC. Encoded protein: CASSFPGTSYNEQFF.

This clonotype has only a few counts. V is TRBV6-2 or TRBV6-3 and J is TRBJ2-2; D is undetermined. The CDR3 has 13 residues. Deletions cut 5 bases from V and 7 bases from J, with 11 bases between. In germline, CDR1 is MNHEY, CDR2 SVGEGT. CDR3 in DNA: TGTGCCAGCAGTCAACGGGTGATCGGGGAGCTGTTTTTT. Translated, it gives CASSQRVIGELFF.

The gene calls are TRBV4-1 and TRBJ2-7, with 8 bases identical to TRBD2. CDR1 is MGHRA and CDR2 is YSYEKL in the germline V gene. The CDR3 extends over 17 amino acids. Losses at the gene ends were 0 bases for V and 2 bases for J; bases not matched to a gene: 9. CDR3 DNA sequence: TGCGCCAGCAGCCAAGAAGTAGCTAGCGGGTTACCCTACGAGCAGTACTTC. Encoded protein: CASSQEVASGLPYEQYF.